This T cell receptor (beta chain) was observed in a study of blood T cell repertoires in COVID-19. Study-level information: Samples taken during acute and convalescent COVID-19 were collected in the United States, Italy and Spain. From T cells, B-cell-depleted T cells, or PBMCs came the material, which was cDNA or gDNA.

In the authors' workflow: It was from reference gene primer amplification that nucleated cell counts were estimated. Data came from immunoSEQ multiplex PCR; TCRdb stores just in-frame clones and leaves some out. V and J calls and clone size are copied from that table; D and trimming were computed from the DNA. The table records 200,000 to 250,000 clones, 70% to 90% of them present only once. This CDR3 spans 15 amino acids. Looked up from germline, CDR1 is SGHTA and CDR2 is FQGNSA. V was clipped by 2 bases and J by 7 bases; unmatched bases: 5. This chain links TRBV7-2 with TRBJ1-4; TRBD1 aligns across 9 bases. Specimen: peripheral blood. This receptor was taken from a woman aged 45-59 years with acute or convalescent COVID-19. The DNA of the CDR3 is TGTGCCAGCAGCTTAACGGGACAGGGTGTTGAAAAACTGTTTTTT. This gives the protein CASSLTGQGVEKLFF. The full variable domain, in which reference TRBV7-2 and TRBJ1-4 provide the parts outside the CDR3, is GAGVSQSPSNKVTEKGKDVELRCDPISGHTALYWYRQSLGQGLEFLIYFQGNSAPDKSGLPSDRFSAERTGGSVSTLTIQRTQQEDSAVYLCASSLTGQGVEKLFFGSGTQLSVL.